These 17 T cell receptor beta chains were all obtained from the same sample, sequenced in a study of blood T cell repertoires in COVID-19. Some clones are missing from TCRdb's copy, which holds only in-frame ones; the method was immunoSEQ multiplex PCR. The table lists roughly 230,000 clones, approximately 82% of them singletons, with roughly 8.6% in the top ten. Sequencing used peripheral blood. Receptors originate from a man between 35 and 55 years old with active or convalescent COVID-19.

The chain links TRBV6-5 to TRBJ1-6; tentatively, D is TRBD1 (5 bases). The CDR3 totals 14 residues. CDR1 is MNHEY, CDR2 SVGAGI, per germline. V was shortened by 7 bases and J by 9 bases, with 16 bases between the two germline ends. The CDR3 loop is CASNLGRAASPLHF. As DNA, the CDR3 is TGTGCCAGCAACCTAGGCAGGGCAGCTTCACCCCTCCACTTT.

The chain carries TRBV4-2 and TRBJ1-3; 9 bases are shared with TRBD1. CDR1 LGHNA and CDR2 YNFKEQ come from the germline V gene. The J segment lost 0 bases and the V segment lost 1 base, leaving 13 bases of the junction unmatched. The CDR3 spans 20 residues. CDR3 nucleotide sequence: TGTGCCAGCAGCCAAGGCACCCTTGGGACAGGGACTTTCTCTGGAAACACCATATATTTT. The encoded protein is CASSQGTLGTGTFSGNTIYF.

This clone was detected only a few times. The V gene is TRBV2, the J gene TRBJ2-7; TRBD2 matches 10 bases. V gave up 6 bases and J gave up 7 bases; unmatched junction bases: 6. This CDR3 contains 13 residues. Germline assignment: CDR1 SNHLY and CDR2 FYNNEI. The CDR3 DNA reads TGTGCCAGCAGGAGGGGACTAGCGAGTGAGCAGTACTTC. This sequence encodes CASRRGLASEQYF.

The chain joins TRBV2 to TRBJ1-1, with TRBD1 matching 7 bases. CDR3 size: 16 residues. Germline V gives CDR1 SNHLY, CDR2 FYNNEI. The V gene end was trimmed by 0 bases and the J gene end by 3 bases; junction bases not matched to a gene: 7. Written as DNA, the CDR3 is TGTGCCAGCAGTGAAGCAGGGGGCGGAAAGTACACTGAAGCTTTCTTT. It yields the protein CASSEAGGGKYTEAFF.

This clone was seen only once. The chain couples TRBV6-6 to TRBJ2-3; 9 nucleotides agree with TRBD2. Trimming cost V 4 bases and J 6 bases; bases outside gene matches: 8. The CDR3 is made up of 15 amino acids. In germline, CDR1 is MNHNY, CDR2 SVGAGI (reference sequence). The CDR3 nucleotides read TGTGCCAGCAGTTTCCCGGGACTAGCAAGGGATACGCAGTATTTT. This translates into CASSFPGLARDTQYF.

The chain employs TRBV5-1 and TRBJ2-1; 7 bases line up with TRBD2. This CDR3 has 17 residues. In germline, CDR1 is SGHRS, CDR2 YFSETQ. The ends lost 3 bases at V and 0 bases at J; junction bases unmatched: 9. The CDR3: CASSSNLLADSYNEQFF. CDR3 DNA sequence: TGCGCCAGCAGCTCCAACCTCCTAGCGGACTCCTACAATGAGCAGTTCTTC.

The V and J genes are TRBV7-9 and TRBJ2-3, with TRBD2 matching over 10 bases. V shed 4 bases and J 3 bases; nucleotides not matched to a gene: 7. The germline V gene encodes CDR1 SEHNR and CDR2 FQNEAQ (reference sequence). The CDR3 consists of 16 residues. CDR3 in amino acids: CASSWGLAGETDTQYF. The CDR3, as DNA: TGTGCCAGCAGCTGGGGGCTAGCGGGGGAGACAGATACGCAGTATTTT.

The CDR3 coding sequence is TGTGCCTGGAGCCACTCTTCCACCTCTGGAAACACCATATATTTT. It is translated as CAWSHSSTSGNTIYF. The V gene is TRBV30, the J gene TRBJ1-3; D is undetermined. This CDR3 comprises 15 residues. V lost 3 bases and J 0 bases, leaving 12 bases between the germline ends. The germline gives CDR1 GTSNPN, CDR2 SVGIG (reference sequence).

The rearrangement uses TRBV3-1 (or the pseudogene TRBV3-2) and TRBJ2-7, with TRBD1 matching over 10 bases. The CDR3 is 14 residues long. V was clipped by 4 bases and J by 6 bases; unmatched bases: 6. Germline V lookup: CDR1 LGHDT, CDR2 YNNKEL (reference sequence). CDR3 residues: CASSPPGQGTEQYF. The CDR3, as DNA: TGTGCCAGCAGCCCACCGGGACAGGGGACCGAGCAGTACTTC.

CDR3 nucleotides: TGTGCCAGCAGCTCCCTAGCGGGAGCAGTAGGAGATACGCAGTATTTT. The encoded protein is CASSSLAGAVGDTQYF. The rearrangement links TRBV7-3 to TRBJ2-3; TRBD2 aligns across 10 bases. The CDR3 extends over 16 amino acids. Trimming at V came to 4 bases and at J to 5 bases, leaving 9 bases not matched to a gene. Germline CDR1 is SGHTA and CDR2 is FQGTGA.

Details on this clone: Other DNA sequences from this sample encode an identical CDR3 as well. The chain carries TRBV28 and TRBJ1-2; tentative D call: TRBD1 (6 bases). V gave up 6 bases and J gave up 2 bases, with 13 bases separating them. CDR1 and CDR2 from the germline V gene are MDHEN and SYDVKM. This CDR3 region has 14 residues. The CDR3 region is CASSQQGSNYGYTF. The CDR3 region has the DNA TGTGCCAGCAGCCAACAGGGTTCCAACTATGGCTACACCTTC.

The V call is TRBV9, the J call TRBJ1-1; D gene ambiguous. This CDR3 is built from 15 residues. CDR1 is SGDLS and CDR2 is YYNGEE in the germline V gene. Trimming took 4 bases from V and 1 from J, leaving 14 bases between them. The CDR3 spells CASSPPTSPNTEAFF. CDR3 in DNA: TGTGCCAGCAGCCCCCCGACAAGCCCGAACACTGAAGCTTTCTTT.

This chain uses TRBV13 with TRBJ2-7; 8 bases are shared with TRBD2. CDR1 and CDR2 from the germline V gene are PRHDT and FYEKMQ (reference sequence). V lost 3 bases, J lost 2 bases, and 6 bases stayed unmatched. The CDR3 is 15 residues long. CDR3 coding DNA: TGTGCCAGCAGCTTCACTAGCGGAAGAACCTACGAGCAGTACTTC. Translated, it gives CASSFTSGRTYEQYF.

This sequence joins TRBV27 and TRBJ2-2; maybe TRBD1 (6 bases). Germline assignment: CDR1 MNHEY and CDR2 SMNVEV (reference sequence). V dropped 6 bases and J dropped 5 bases, with 13 bases sitting between them. This CDR3 is built from 14 residues. The CDR3 DNA reads TGTGCCAGCAGGATGGACAGTATAACCGGGGAGCTGTTTTTT. Encoded protein: CASRMDSITGELFF.

The V and J genes are TRBV18 and TRBJ2-7; 7 bases are a match to TRBD1. Trimming removed 1 base from V and 2 bases from J; junction bases left unmatched: 2. CDR3 length equals 14 residues. The germline V gene encodes CDR1 KGHSH and CDR2 LQKENI. The CDR3 loop reads CASSPQGQAYEQYF. The CDR3 DNA follows: TGTGCCAGCTCACCACAAGGACAGGCCTACGAGCAGTACTTC.

This rearrangement joins TRBV5-6 to TRBJ1-1; TRBD1 might be the D (6 bases). V dropped 1 base and J dropped 1 base, with 8 bases sitting between them. Germline lookup yields CDR1 SGHDT and CDR2 YYEEEE. The CDR3 consists of 14 residues. The CDR3 is CASSLRTENTEAFF. In DNA, the CDR3 is TGTGCCAGCAGCTTGAGGACAGAGAACACTGAAGCTTTCTTT. The variable domain in full, with the rest retrieved from reference TRBV5-6 and TRBJ1-1, is DAGVTQSPTHLIKTRGQQVTLRCSPKSGHDTVSWYQQALGQGPQFIFQYYEEEERQRGNFPDRFSGHQFPNYSSELNVNALLLGDSALYLCASSLRTENTEAFFGQGTRLTVV.

The chain combines TRBV19 with TRBJ1-4; 9 bases fit TRBD1. V lost 6 bases to trimming and J lost 6 bases; unmatched junction nucleotides: 5. Germline V CDR1 and CDR2: LNHDA, SQIVND (reference sequence). There are 14 residues in the CDR3. Here the CDR3 DNA reads TGTGCCAGTAGCACAGGGGGCGTTCATGAAAAACTGTTTTTT. This gives the protein CASSTGGVHEKLFF.